This is a list of T cell receptor beta chains from one sample in a study of blood T cell repertoires in COVID-19. Profiling relied on immunoSEQ multiplex PCR, and the TCRdb table lists in-frame clones only, not all of them. The sample consists of about 250,000 clones, approximately 86% of them appearing once. Specimen: peripheral blood. The origin of the receptors is a woman aged 55 to 70 with active or convalescent COVID-19. Both conserved end residues are trimmed from each CDR3.

J gene	CDR3 length	V gene	CDR3 protein
TRBJ2-4	13	TRBV19	ASSILDSSKNIQY
TRBJ2-7	13	TRBV6-2/TRBV6-3	ASSSPSGYLYEQY
TRBJ2-2	14	TRBV10-1	ASSESPGGLPGELF
TRBJ1-2	12	TRBV28	ASSLVSGIHGYT
TRBJ2-1	13	TRBV2	ASRTDRSSYNEQF
TRBJ1-2	16	TRBV4-2	ASSQGPAGGLRLDGYT
TRBJ2-2	12	TRBV24-1	ATSATPGTGELF
TRBJ1-2	17	TRBV5-1	ASSSTGTGAPVGVYGYT
TRBJ1-5	14	TRBV30	AWSPPGGSGSQPQH
TRBJ2-2	14	TRBV4-2	ASSQDSGGNTGELF
TRBJ1-2	13	TRBV4-1	ASSQGQGTDYGYT
TRBJ2-5	15	TRBV19	ASSIGAAGWPQETQY
TRBJ2-3	16	TRBV5-6	ASSFLRGGPPPGDTQY
TRBJ1-2	11	TRBV28	ASSLARVAGYT
TRBJ2-2	12	TRBV27	ATKPGQGAGELF
TRBJ2-3	10	TRBV29-1	SVGQGTDTQY
TRBJ2-7	12	TRBV20-1	SASGQGLTYEQY
TRBJ2-2	14	TRBV19	ASSTETGGAAGELF
TRBJ2-7	11	TRBV11-2	ASSLQGTYEQY
TRBJ2-5	11	TRBV5-4	ASSLGRGETQY
TRBJ2-2	14	TRBV28	ASSLLDLLNTGELF
TRBJ1-2	14	TRBV4-1	ASSQEEGAGNYGYT
TRBJ1-6	14	TRBV6-6	ASSYLRDRGNTPLH
TRBJ2-5	12	TRBV19	ASSIRGGEETQY
TRBJ2-1	15	TRBV3-1/TRBV3-2	ASSQEGTSGNYNEQF
TRBJ1-2	12	TRBV27	ASSNRGLGYGYT
TRBJ2-5	10	TRBV12-3/TRBV12-4	ASSPTSGAQY
TRBJ2-5	11	TRBV2	ASSSGGQETQY
TRBJ2-5	13	TRBV7-6	ASSLVASAGETQY
TRBJ2-5	12	TRBV12-5	ASGSGLAGETQY
TRBJ1-2	13	TRBV3-1/TRBV3-2	ASSQARGQTHGYT
TRBJ2-2	14	TRBV18	ASSPGHPVNTGELF
TRBJ2-5	13	TRBV7-9	ASSSPGFPQETQY
TRBJ2-2	13	TRBV23-1	ASNGGQFYTGELF
TRBJ1-2	13	TRBV5-1	ASSLEGRGYDGYT
TRBJ2-1	12	TRBV6-5	ASMGQTPDNEQF
TRBJ1-5	11	TRBV6-5	ASRHPTGEPQH
TRBJ2-3	14	TRBV5-1	ASSATQGPGTDTQY
TRBJ1-1	12	TRBV5-1	ASSLVGQGREAF
TRBJ2-3	10	TRBV4-1	ASSLNTDTQY
TRBJ1-6	12	TRBV7-6	ASSPRTGRSPLH
TRBJ1-1	14	TRBV5-6	ASSPGTGGGITEAF
TRBJ1-1	14	TRBV19	ASSLRTGTRNTEAF
TRBJ2-5	12	TRBV19	ASSPTSGGETQY
TRBJ1-1	12	TRBV2	ASSEAHRGTEAF